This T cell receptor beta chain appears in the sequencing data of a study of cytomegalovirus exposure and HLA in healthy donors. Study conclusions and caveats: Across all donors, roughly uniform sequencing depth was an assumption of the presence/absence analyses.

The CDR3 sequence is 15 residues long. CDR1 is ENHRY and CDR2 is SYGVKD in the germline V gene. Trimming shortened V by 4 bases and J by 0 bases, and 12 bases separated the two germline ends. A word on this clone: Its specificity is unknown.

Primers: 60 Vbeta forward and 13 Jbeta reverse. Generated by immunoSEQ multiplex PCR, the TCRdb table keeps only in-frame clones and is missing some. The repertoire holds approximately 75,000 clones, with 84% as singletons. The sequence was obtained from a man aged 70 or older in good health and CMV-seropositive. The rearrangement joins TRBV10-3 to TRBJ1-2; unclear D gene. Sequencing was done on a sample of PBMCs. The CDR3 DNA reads TGTGCCATCAGTGGAGGGCAGATTTCTAACTATGGCTACACCTTC. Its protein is CAISGGQISNYGYTF.